Listed here are 4 T cell receptor beta chains from one sample, sequenced in a study of blood T cell repertoires in COVID-19. Repertoires were generated with immunoSEQ multiplex PCR, while TCRdb's copy carries only in-frame clones and drops some. The data hold under 45,000 clones, with roughly 81% observed a single time. The sequenced material came from peripheral blood. Source of these receptors: a woman between 65 and 79 years old with acute or convalescent COVID-19.

This clone was detected only once. The chain has TRBV11-2 and TRBJ1-1; 7 bases agree with TRBD1. Germline CDR1 SGHAT, CDR2 FQNNGV. The CDR3 spans 14 residues. J was trimmed by 7 bases and V by 0 bases; bases with no gene match: 5. The CDR3 DNA reads as TGTGCCAGCAGCTTAGATAGGGGACAGATTGAAGCTTTCTTT. Amino acids: CASSLDRGQIEAFF.

This chain uses TRBV29-1 with TRBJ2-3, with 8 bases that match TRBD2. Looked up from germline, CDR1 is SQVTM and CDR2 is ANQGSEA. There are 14 residues in the CDR3. The trim removed 3 bases at V and 3 bases at J, leaving 5 bases unmatched. The CDR3 region has the DNA TGCAGCGTTGACCGCCGGGGGGGGACAGATACGCAGTATTTT. This gives the protein CSVDRRGGTDTQYF.

J is TRBJ1-5 and V is TRBV7-2; a possible D gene is TRBD1 (6 bases). V shed 1 base and J shed 6 bases, with 13 bases lying between them. The CDR3 totals 15 residues. Germline CDR1 and CDR2: SGHTA and FQGNSA. This CDR3 is CASSLDSGVAQPQHF. CDR3 bases: TGTGCCAGCAGCTTAGATTCAGGGGTGGCTCAGCCCCAGCATTTT.

This CDR3 is CASSQDVRGYGYTF. The CDR3 nucleotides are TGTGCCAGCAGCCAAGATGTCCGGGGATATGGCTACACCTTC. V and J are TRBV3-1 (or the pseudogene TRBV3-2) and TRBJ1-2, with D unresolved. V was cut by 0 bases and J by 5 bases, with 10 bases left in between. CDR3 length: 14 amino acids. Germline V gives CDR1 LGHDT, CDR2 YNNKEL (reference sequence).